The present T cell receptor beta chain was sequenced within a study of immune evolution from preneoplasia to lung adenocarcinoma (dated by TCRdb to the early 2020s). Context from the whole study: HLA loss of heterozygosity was observed in approximately 7%, 15% and 30% of AIS, MIA and ADC lesions, respectively, and was not observed in any AAH lesions. The immune data were integrated with whole exome sequencing and methylation data obtained from the same cohort of nodules. POLYSOLVER was used to infer class I HLA alleles from exome data, and LOHHLA was used to detect allele-specific HLA loss. The study combined immune gene expression, TCR sequencing and multiplex immunofluorescence to profile immune contexture across lung adenocarcinoma precursors and invasive adenocarcinoma. Resected precursor lesions (AAH, AIS, MIA) and invasive adenocarcinomas were compared with paired morphologically normal lung tissue. The sample size depended on which specimens were available, not on a prior power calculation. The overall cohort was made up of 53 patients with pulmonary nodules who had surgical resection. According to the study, some 97 samples were used for TCR sequencing. A total of about 51 patients contributed TCR sequencing data.

Study-wide conclusions, independent of this receptor: Top T cell clone frequencies were highest in normal lung and appeared to decrease progressively from AAH through AIS, MIA and invasive adenocarcinoma. KRAS-mutant nodules showed the highest T cell clonality compared with EGFR-mutant or double wild-type lesions. Because every patient came from Japan and China, how well the results apply to Western populations was uncertain. The findings were based on association rather than direct causation, and larger cohorts with long-term follow-up and longitudinal biopsies were deemed needed. Normal lung showed the highest clonality, whereas later-stage lesions appeared to have higher T cell density and diversity but lower clonality.

Turning to this clone: Its antigen is unknown. No much larger clone is present one base from it, and per-base qualities are unavailable.

The germline V gene (reference sequence) gives CDR1 as SEHNR and CDR2 as FQNEAQ. V and J are trimmed by 1 base and 2 bases, and the gene matches miss 1 base of the junction. Its CDR3 holds 15 amino acids, cysteine through phenylalanine. The kept DNA is CDR3 alone, 45 bases in frame from the first base. Between 2014 and 2017, the patients underwent resection in either Japan or China. The histologic diagnosis of each case was independently confirmed on H&E slides by two lung cancer pathologists. For nucleic acid extraction, premalignant or tumor cells were enriched by macro-dissection following pathologic assessment. The AllPrep DNA/RNA FFPE Kit was used to isolate DNA from FFPE tissue. TCR beta CDR3 regions were sequenced from DNA using the immunoSEQ hsTCRbeta Kit. The paper's data handling went like this. TCR sequencing data were analysed with the ImmunoSEQ Analyzer. T cell clonality was defined as 1 minus Pielou's evenness, as computed on productive rearrangements. To measure T cell diversity, the inverse Simpson index was applied to productive templates. T cell density was defined as TCR beta template counts normalized to usable DNA, with usable DNA estimated by amplifying and sequencing housekeeping genes. Two-sided Kruskal-Wallis tests were used to compare TCR metrics between histologic stages. Held by TCRdb, this immuneACCESS table contains in-frame sequences only and omits some clones. Under half of the omission traces to an unresolved V gene where checked; the cause of the rest is unknown. V and J calls and clone size follow that table, whereas D and trimming were derived from the DNA. For this sample there are 7,600 or so clones; 82% appear just once. The ten biggest clones cover 2.8% of the sample.

Specimen: FFPE minimally invasive lung adenocarcinoma tissue. What this sample's cell subset or site label stands for: micro-invasive lung adenocarcinoma (MIA). This TCR was recovered from a person aged 70 to 85 with lung adenocarcinoma. The chain employs TRBV7-9 and TRBJ1-3, and 8 bases in between align with TRBD1. The CDR3 region: CASSLGTGPGNTIYF. The DNA is as follows: TGTGCCAGCAGCTTAGGGACAGGGCCTGGAAACACCATATATTTT.